The 10 T cell receptor beta chains below come from one sample, sequenced in a study of CD8+CD57+ T cells in acquired aplastic anemia (dated by TCRdb to between 2017 and 2018). The patients picked for sequencing were ones in whom flow cytometry had shown an expansion of CD8+CD57+ cells. TCRdb names Illumina HiSeq 2000 as the instrument used. TCR beta VDJ combination and CDR3 sequence profiling used genomic DNA as the template. TCRdb passed the public sequencing reads through fastp at Q25 and MiXCR, retaining productive beta sequences. Identical CDR3 proteins give one entry, which carries the most common genes and DNA. In all, the sample holds 200,000 to 250,000 distinct CDR3 sequences, and under 50% of those were seen once. The ten largest clonotypes hold nearly 20% of the sample. Sequencing input: sorted CD4+, CD8+, or CD8+CD57+ T cells (not recorded which) from PBMCs. All receptors come from a human donor with aplastic anemia.

About this clonotype itself: Its ends do not fully match the called genes, so a read error is possible. The chain carries TRBV20-1 and TRBJ1-5, with no clear D. The germline V gene encodes CDR1 DFQATT and CDR2 SNEGSKA (reference sequence). The CDR3 sequence is 12 residues long. DNA of the CDR3: TGCAGTGCTAGAGAAGTGCCTCAGACCCAGCATTTT. It yields the protein CSAREVPQTQHF.

Details on this clonotype: One end of the junction does not line up with germline, which may come from a read error. The chain links TRBV7-7 to TRBJ1-1; 8 nucleotides agree with TRBD1. In germline, CDR1 is SSHAT, CDR2 FNYEAQ (reference sequence). This CDR3 is 15 amino acids long. CDR3 amino acids: CASSPTGAANTEAFF. The CDR3 DNA follows: TGTGCTAGCAGCCCGACAGGGGCGGCAAACACTGAAGCTTTCTTT.

The V and J genes are TRBV7-8 and TRBJ2-7, with D possibly matching TRBD2 (5 bases). Gene TRBJ2-1 matches the end of the DNA better, so the J call may be wrong. The CDR3 loop spans 16 amino acids. Germline CDR1 reads SGHVS; CDR2 reads FQNEAQ. CDR3 residues: CASRPSTRGPGDEQFF. CDR3 nucleotides: TGTGCCAGCAGACCAAGCACTCGGGGTCCAGGAGATGAGCAGTTCTTC.

This clonotype was seen repeatedly, ten times or more. The chain uses TRBV5-1 and TRBJ2-2, with 9 bases that match TRBD1. Per the germline V gene, CDR1 is SGHRS and CDR2 is YFSETQ. Trimming took 0 bases from V and 5 from J; bases not matched to a gene: 8. The CDR3 sequence is 17 residues long. CDR3 region: CASSLAPGQGRTGELFF. The CDR3, as DNA: TGCGCCAGCAGCTTGGCCCCGGGACAGGGCAGGACCGGGGAGCTGTTTTTT.

A single count supports this clonotype. CDR3 region: CASSVDRQWEKGEQYV. CDR3 nucleotide sequence: TGTGCCAGCAGCGTAGACCGGCAGTGGGAGAAAGGCGAGCAGTACGTC. V is TRBV9 and J is TRBJ2-7; weak D call: TRBD2 (5 bases). V shed 0 bases and J shed 6 bases, with 19 bases lying between them. CDR3 size: 16 residues. Germline V gene lookup returns CDR1 SGDLS and CDR2 YYNGEE.

The chain combines TRBV20-1 with TRBJ2-5; 10 bases map to TRBD2. The junction had 5 bases not matched to a gene; V was cut back by 4 bases and J by 3 bases. This CDR3 has 14 residues. The V gene's germline CDR1 is DFQATT and CDR2 SNEGSKA (reference sequence). The CDR3 nucleotides are TGCAGTGCTACAAGCGGGGGGGCGGAAGAGACCCAGTACTTC. The encoded protein is CSATSGGAEETQYF.

This clonotype was observed many times. The gene calls are TRBV5-1 and TRBJ2-7; TRBD2 matches at 7 bases. With V trimmed by 3 bases and J by 3 bases, 9 bases remained unmatched. The CDR3 totals 15 residues. Germline-derived CDR1 and CDR2 are SGHRS and YFSETQ. The CDR3 nucleotides are TGCGCCAGCAGCTCCATACGACCGGGGGGCTACGAGCAGTACTTC. It codes for CASSSIRPGGYEQYF.

The sample holds one count of this clonotype. One end of the junction varies from germline; a read error may be responsible. This chain joins TRBV20-1 and TRBJ2-1, with D tentatively TRBD1 or TRBD2 (6 bases each). CDR1 and CDR2 from the germline V gene are DFQATT and SNEGSKA (reference sequence). The CDR3 has 16 amino acids. CDR3 in amino acids: CSASAIEGGYYNEQLF. The CDR3 nucleotides read TGCAGTGCTAGCGCGATAGAGGGGGGTTACTACAATGAGCAGCTCTTC.

This clonotype was recorded at least ten times. The V and J genes are TRBV7-8 and TRBJ2-1, with 9 bases identical to TRBD2. This CDR3 contains 16 residues. Losses at the gene ends were 5 bases for V and 8 bases for J; bases not matched to a gene: 13. Germline values: CDR1 SGHVS, CDR2 FQNEAQ. The CDR3 nucleotides read TGTGCCAGCAGCCCGTCAACTAGCGGGCCTGGGTATGAGCAGTTCTTC. This translates into CASSPSTSGPGYEQFF.

This clonotype was seen only a few times. Being one base from a much bigger clone, this may be a read error. CDR3 sequence reads: CASGGTVSGAFF. Here the CDR3 DNA reads TGTGCCAGCGGGGGGACAGTATCGGGAGCTTTCTTT. V usage is TRBV6-6 and J usage is TRBJ1-1; 7 nucleotides align to TRBD1. The trim removed 8 bases at V and 10 bases at J, leaving 10 bases unmatched. Germline CDR1 reads MNHNY; CDR2 reads SVGAGI (reference sequence). This CDR3 region has 12 residues.